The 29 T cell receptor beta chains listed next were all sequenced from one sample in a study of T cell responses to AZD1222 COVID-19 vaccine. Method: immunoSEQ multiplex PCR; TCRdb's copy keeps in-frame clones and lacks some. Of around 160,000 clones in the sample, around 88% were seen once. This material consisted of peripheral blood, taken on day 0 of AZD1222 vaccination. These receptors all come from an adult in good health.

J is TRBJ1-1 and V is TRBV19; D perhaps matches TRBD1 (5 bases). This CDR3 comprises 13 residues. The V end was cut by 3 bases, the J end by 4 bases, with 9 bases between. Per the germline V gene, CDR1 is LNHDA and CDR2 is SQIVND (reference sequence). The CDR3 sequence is CASSMRDATEAFF. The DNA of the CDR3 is TGTGCCAGTAGTATGAGGGACGCCACTGAAGCTTTCTTT.

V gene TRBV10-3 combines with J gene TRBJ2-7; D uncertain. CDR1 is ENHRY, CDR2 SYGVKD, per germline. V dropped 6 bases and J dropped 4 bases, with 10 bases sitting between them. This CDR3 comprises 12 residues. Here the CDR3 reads CAISSDGYEQYF. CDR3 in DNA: TGTGCCATCAGCTCGGACGGATACGAGCAGTACTTC.

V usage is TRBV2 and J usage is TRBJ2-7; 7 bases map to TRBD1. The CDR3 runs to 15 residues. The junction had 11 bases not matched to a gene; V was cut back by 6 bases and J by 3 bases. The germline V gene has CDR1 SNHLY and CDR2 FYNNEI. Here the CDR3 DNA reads TGTGCCAGCAGGGAGACAGGGCGGATTTTCTACGAGCAGTACTTC. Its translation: CASRETGRIFYEQYF.

The CDR3 DNA reads as TGCAGTGCCTCTCGACGCACTGAAGCTTTCTTT. As protein: CSASRRTEAFF. The V gene is TRBV20-1, the J gene TRBJ1-1; D not resolved. Looked up from germline, CDR1 is DFQATT and CDR2 is SNEGSKA (reference sequence). V lost 6 bases and J 4 bases, leaving 9 bases between the germline ends. The CDR3 is 11 amino acids.

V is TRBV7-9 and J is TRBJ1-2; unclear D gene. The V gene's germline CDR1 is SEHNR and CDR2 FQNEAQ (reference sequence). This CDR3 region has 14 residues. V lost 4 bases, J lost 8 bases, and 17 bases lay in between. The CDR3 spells CASSSYTFMGGYTF. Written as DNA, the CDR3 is TGTGCCAGCAGCTCCTATACATTTATGGGGGGCTACACCTTC.

CDR3 in amino acids: CAWSSAAGGFTDTQYF. In DNA, the CDR3 is TGTGCCTGGAGTTCGGCGGCGGGGGGCTTCACAGATACGCAGTATTTT. The chain couples TRBV30 to TRBJ2-3, with 8 nucleotides matching TRBD2. Germline CDR1 reads GTSNPN; CDR2 reads SVGIG (reference sequence). Trimming removed 2 bases from V and 2 bases from J; junction bases left unmatched: 9. This CDR3 is 16 amino acids long.

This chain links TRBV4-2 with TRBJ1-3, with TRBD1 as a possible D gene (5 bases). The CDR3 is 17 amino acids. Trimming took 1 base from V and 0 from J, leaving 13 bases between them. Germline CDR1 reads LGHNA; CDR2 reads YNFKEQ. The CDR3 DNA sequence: TGTGCCAGCAGCCAAGGAATAGGAAGGGGCTCTGGAAACACCATATATTTT. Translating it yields CASSQGIGRGSGNTIYF.

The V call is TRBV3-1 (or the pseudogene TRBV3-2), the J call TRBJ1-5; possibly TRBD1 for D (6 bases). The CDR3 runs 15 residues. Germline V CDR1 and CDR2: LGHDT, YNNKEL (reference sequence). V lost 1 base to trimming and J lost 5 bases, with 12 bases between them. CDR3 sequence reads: CASSQATGSYQPQHF. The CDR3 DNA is TGTGCCAGCAGCCAAGCAACAGGGTCCTATCAGCCCCAGCATTTT.

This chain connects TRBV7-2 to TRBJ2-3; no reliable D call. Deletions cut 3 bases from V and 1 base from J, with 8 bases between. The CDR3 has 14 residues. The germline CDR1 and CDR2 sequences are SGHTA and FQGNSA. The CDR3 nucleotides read TGTGCCAGCAGCTTCGCCATTCGCACAGATACGCAGTATTTT. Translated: CASSFAIRTDTQYF.

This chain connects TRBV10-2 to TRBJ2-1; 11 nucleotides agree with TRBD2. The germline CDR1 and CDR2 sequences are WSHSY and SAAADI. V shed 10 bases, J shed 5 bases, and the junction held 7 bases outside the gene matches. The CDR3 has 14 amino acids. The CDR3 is CATYGTSGDNEQFF. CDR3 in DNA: TGCGCCACCTACGGGACTAGCGGAGACAATGAGCAGTTCTTC.

The CDR3: CASRPGGLNTEAFF. As DNA, the CDR3 is TGTGCCAGCAGACCGGGAGGGTTGAACACTGAAGCTTTCTTT. The chain combines TRBV2 with TRBJ1-1; D ambiguous. The CDR3 length is 14 residues. With 6 bases removed from V and 0 bases from J, the gap between germline ends came to 11 bases. Germline lookup yields CDR1 SNHLY and CDR2 FYNNEI.

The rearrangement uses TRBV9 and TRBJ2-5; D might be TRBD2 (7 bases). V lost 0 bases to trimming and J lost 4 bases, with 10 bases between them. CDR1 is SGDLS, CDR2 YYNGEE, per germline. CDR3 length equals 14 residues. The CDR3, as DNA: TGTGCCAGCAGCGTAGCTAGGGGGGGAGAGACCCAGTACTTC. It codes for CASSVARGGETQYF. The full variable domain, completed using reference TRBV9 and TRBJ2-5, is DSGVTQTPKHLITATGQRVTLRCSPRSGDLSVYWYQQSLDQGLQFLIQYYNGEERAKGNILERFSAQQFPDLHSELNLSSLELGDSALYFCASSVARGGETQYFGPGTRLLVL.

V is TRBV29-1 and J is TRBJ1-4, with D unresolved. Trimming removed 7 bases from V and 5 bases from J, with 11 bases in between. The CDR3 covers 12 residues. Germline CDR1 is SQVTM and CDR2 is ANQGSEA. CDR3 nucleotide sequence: TGCAGCGCCGGCGTCGCAAATGAAAAACTGTTTTTT. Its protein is CSAGVANEKLFF.

CDR3 coding DNA: TGTGCCAGCAGCTTAGGGACAGGGTCCGAGCAGTACTTC. Amino acids: CASSLGTGSEQYF. The chain employs TRBV7-7 and TRBJ2-7; 8 positions match TRBD1. J lost 6 bases, V lost 1 base, and 2 bases had no gene match. The germline CDR1 and CDR2 sequences are SSHAT and FNYEAQ (reference sequence). The CDR3 loop spans 13 amino acids.

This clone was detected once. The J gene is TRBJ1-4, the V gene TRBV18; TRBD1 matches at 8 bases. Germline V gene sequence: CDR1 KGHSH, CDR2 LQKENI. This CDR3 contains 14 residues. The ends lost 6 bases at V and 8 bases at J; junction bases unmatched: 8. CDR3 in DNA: TGTGCCAGCTCGCAAGGACAGGGAGGGGAAAAACTGTTTTTT. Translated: CASSQGQGGEKLFF.

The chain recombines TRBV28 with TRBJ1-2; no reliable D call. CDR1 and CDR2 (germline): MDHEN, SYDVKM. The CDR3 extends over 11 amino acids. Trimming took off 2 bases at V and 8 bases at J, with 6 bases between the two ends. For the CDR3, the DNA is TGTGCCAGCAGTTTAGGAGGAGGCTACACCTTC. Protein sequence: CASSLGGGYTF.

CDR3 amino acids: CASSSSQVDQPQHF. CDR3 in DNA: TGTGCCAGCAGCTCCTCACAAGTGGACCAGCCCCAGCATTTT. The genes are TRBV7-2 and TRBJ1-5; no clear D gene. CDR3 size: 14 residues. CDR1 is SGHTA, CDR2 FQGNSA, per germline. V was pared by 4 bases and J by 7 bases, with 14 bases between.

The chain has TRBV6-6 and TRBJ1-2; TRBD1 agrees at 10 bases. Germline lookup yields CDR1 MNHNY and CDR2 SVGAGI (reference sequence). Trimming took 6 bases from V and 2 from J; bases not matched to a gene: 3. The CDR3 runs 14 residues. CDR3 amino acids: CASRQGQGNYGYTF. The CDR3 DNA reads TGTGCCAGCAGACAGGGACAGGGGAACTATGGCTACACCTTC.

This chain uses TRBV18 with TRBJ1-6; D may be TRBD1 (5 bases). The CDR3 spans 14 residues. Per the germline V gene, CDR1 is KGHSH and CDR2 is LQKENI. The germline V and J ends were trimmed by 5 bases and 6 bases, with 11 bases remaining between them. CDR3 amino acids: CASSEYGGNSPLHF. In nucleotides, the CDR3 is TGTGCCAGCTCAGAATACGGGGGTAATTCACCCCTCCACTTT.

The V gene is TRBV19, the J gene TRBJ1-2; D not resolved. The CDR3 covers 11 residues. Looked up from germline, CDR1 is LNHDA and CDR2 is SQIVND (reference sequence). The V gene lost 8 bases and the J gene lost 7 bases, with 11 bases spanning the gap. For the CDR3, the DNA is TGTGCCAGTTCCCGGACGGGTGGCTACACCTTC. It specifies CASSRTGGYTF.

The CDR3 nucleotides read TGTGCCAGCTCAAGCAGTGAGGGTCAGCCCCAGCATTTT. It encodes CASSSSEGQPQHF. This sequence joins TRBV6-4 and TRBJ1-5; D gene ambiguous. The CDR3 consists of 13 residues. The V gene's germline CDR1 is MRHNA and CDR2 SNTAGT. With 8 bases removed from V and 6 bases from J, the gap between germline ends came to 14 bases.

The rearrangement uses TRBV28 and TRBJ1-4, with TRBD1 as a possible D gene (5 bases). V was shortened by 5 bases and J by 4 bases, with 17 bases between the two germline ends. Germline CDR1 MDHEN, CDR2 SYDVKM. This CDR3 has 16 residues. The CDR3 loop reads CASSTSSTGGNEKLFF. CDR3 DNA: TGTGCCAGCAGTACATCCTCAACCGGGGGTAATGAAAAACTGTTTTTT.

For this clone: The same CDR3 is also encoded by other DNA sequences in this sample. The CDR3 is CASSHQGNTIYF. The CDR3 bases are TGTGCCAGCAGCCACCAGGGAAACACCATATATTTT. The J gene is TRBJ1-3, the V gene TRBV3-1 (or the pseudogene TRBV3-2); D ambiguous. CDR3 size: 12 residues. Germline V gives CDR1 LGHDT, CDR2 YNNKEL (reference sequence). Trimming cost V 3 bases and J 4 bases, with 4 bases left between them.

CDR3 nucleotide sequence: TGCAGTGCTTCGCAGGGATACGAGCAGTACTTC. It translates to CSASQGYEQYF. The chain employs TRBV20-1 and TRBJ2-7; tentative D call: TRBD1 (5 bases). Germline V gene data show CDR1 as DFQATT and CDR2 as SNEGSKA (reference sequence). The CDR3 consists of 11 residues. V lost 5 bases and J 4 bases, leaving 9 bases between the germline ends.

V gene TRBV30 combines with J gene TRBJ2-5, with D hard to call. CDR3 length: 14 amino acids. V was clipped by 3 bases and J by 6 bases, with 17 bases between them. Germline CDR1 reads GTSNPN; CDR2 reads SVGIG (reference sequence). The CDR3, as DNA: TGTGCCTGGAGCCACGATCGAAGCTCGCAGACCCAGTACTTC. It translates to CAWSHDRSSQTQYF.

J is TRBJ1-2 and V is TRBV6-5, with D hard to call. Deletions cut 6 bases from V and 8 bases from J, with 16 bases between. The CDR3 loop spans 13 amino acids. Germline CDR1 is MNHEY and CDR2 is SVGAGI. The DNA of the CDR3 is TGTGCCAGCAGGTCACCTTTAAGAGGCGGCTACACCTTC. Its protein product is CASRSPLRGGYTF.

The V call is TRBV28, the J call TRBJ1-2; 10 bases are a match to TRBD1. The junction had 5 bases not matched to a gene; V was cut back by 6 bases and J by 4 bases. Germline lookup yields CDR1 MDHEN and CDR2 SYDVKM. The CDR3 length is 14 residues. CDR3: CASRTGGGLYGYTF. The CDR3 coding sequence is TGTGCCAGCAGGACAGGGGGCGGCCTCTATGGCTACACCTTC.

CDR3 region: CASSTQGQGARQPQHF. In nucleotides, the CDR3 is TGTGCCAGCAGTACCCAGGGACAGGGGGCGCGTCAGCCCCAGCATTTT. The chain has TRBV2 and TRBJ1-5; TRBD1 aligns across 12 bases. Trimming cost V 5 bases and J 6 bases; bases outside gene matches: 8. Germline V gene lookup returns CDR1 SNHLY and CDR2 FYNNEI. The CDR3 sequence is 16 residues long. Based on the CDR3 plus reference TRBV2 and TRBJ1-5, the full variable domain is EPEVTQTPSHQVTQMGQEVILRCVPISNHLYFYWYRQILGQKVEFLVSFYNNEISEKSEIFDDQFSVERPDGSNFTLKIRSTKLEDSAMYFCASSTQGQGARQPQHFGDGTRLSIL.

The CDR3 DNA sequence: TGCGCCAGCAGCCAAAGGCTAGCGGGGGGCCACCGGAGCAGCTCTGAGCAGTTCTTC. It encodes CASSQRLAGGHRSSSEQFF. The chain joins TRBV4-1 to TRBJ2-1, with 11 bases fitting TRBD2. Per germline, CDR1 MGHRA and CDR2 YSYEKL. The CDR3 runs to 19 residues. The V gene end was trimmed by 2 bases and the J gene end by 9 bases; junction bases not matched to a gene: 18.